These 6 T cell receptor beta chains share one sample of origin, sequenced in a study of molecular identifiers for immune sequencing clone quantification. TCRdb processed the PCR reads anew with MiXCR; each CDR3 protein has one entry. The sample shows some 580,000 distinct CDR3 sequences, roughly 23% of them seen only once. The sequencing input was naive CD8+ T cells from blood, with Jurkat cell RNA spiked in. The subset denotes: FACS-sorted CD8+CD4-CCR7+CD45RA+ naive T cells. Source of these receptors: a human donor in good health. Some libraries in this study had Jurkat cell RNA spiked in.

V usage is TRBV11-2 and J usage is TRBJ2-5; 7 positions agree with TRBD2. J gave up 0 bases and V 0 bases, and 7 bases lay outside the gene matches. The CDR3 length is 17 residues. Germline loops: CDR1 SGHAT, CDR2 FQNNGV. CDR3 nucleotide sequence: TGTGCCAGCAGCTTAGATTGGCTAGCGGAGCACCAAGAGACCCAGTACTTC. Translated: CASSLDWLAEHQETQYF.

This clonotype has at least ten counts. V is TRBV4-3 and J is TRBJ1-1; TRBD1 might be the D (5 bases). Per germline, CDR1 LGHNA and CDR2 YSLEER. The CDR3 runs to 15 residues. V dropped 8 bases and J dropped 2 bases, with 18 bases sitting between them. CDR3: CASRILNGGNTEAFF. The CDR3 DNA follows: TGCGCCAGCCGCATATTAAATGGGGGTAACACTGAAGCTTTCTTT.

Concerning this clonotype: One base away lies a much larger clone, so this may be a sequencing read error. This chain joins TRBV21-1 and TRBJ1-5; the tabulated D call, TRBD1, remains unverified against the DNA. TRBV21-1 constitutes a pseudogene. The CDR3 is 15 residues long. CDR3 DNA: TGTGCCTGCAGCAAACTGACAGTTAGCAATCAGCCCCAGCATTTT. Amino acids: CACSKLTVSNQPQHF.

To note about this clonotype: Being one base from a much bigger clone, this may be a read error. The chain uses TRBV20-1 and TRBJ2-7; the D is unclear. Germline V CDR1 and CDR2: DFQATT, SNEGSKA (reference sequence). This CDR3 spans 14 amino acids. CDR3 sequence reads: CGARDYAGTYEQYF. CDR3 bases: TGCGGTGCTAGAGATTACGCAGGCACCTACGAGCAGTACTTC.

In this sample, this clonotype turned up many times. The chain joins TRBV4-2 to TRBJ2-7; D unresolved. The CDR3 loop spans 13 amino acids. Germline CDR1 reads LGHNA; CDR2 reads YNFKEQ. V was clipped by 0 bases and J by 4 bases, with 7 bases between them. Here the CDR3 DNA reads TGTGCCAGCAGCCAAGACCGAATGTACGAGCAGTACTTC. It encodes CASSQDRMYEQYF.

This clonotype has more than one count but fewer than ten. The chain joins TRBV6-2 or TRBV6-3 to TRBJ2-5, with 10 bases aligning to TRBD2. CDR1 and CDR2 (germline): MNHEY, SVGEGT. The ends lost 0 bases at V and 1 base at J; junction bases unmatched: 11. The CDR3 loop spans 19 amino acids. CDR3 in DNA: TGTGCCAGCAGTTACTCACGAGCGGGAGGGCCTGAAGCCCAAGAGACCCAGTACTTC. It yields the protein CASSYSRAGGPEAQETQYF.